These T cell receptor beta chains were read from a single sample in a study of CD8 T cells in ankylosing spondylitis. TCRdb re-called the 5' RACE reads with MiXCR, one entry per CDR3 protein. The sample shows 250,000 to 350,000 distinct CDR3 sequences, roughly 20% of them seen only once. Sequenced input: blood, either unsorted or a sorted T cell fraction (not recorded which). Receptors were obtained from a male donor with ankylosing spondylitis or in good health (not recorded which). Both conserved end residues are part of each CDR3. A D gene is named only where the DNA matches it firmly. Not every row has a clone size; where given, it reads once, few, many or a size class.

v_call	d_call	j_call	clone_size	cdr3_nt	cdr3_aa
TRBV20-1	NA	TRBJ2-5	few	TGCAGTGCTAGAGAGGTCGCCAGGGGAACTAGAGAGACCCAGTACTTC	CSAREVARGTRETQYF
TRBV6-5	TRBD2	TRBJ2-1	few	TGTGCCAGCAGTTACTCGAGGCCTAGCGGGGCTATCTACAATGAGCAGTTCTTC	CASSYSRPSGAIYNEQFF
TRBV6-1	TRBD1	TRBJ2-2	NA	TGTGCCAGCCTAAGGGGACAGGGGGTTCTGACCGGGGAGCTGTTTTTT	CASLRGQGVLTGELFF
TRBV7-7	NA	TRBJ2-3	many	TGTGCCAGCAGCCTCGACTTTCTAGATACGCAGTATTTT	CASSLDFLDTQYF
TRBV6-5	NA	TRBJ1-1	NA	TGTGCCAGCAGTTCCAGGCTGAACACTGAAGCTTTCTTT	CASSSRLNTEAFF
TRBV5-1	TRBD2	TRBJ2-1	few	TGCGCCAGCAGCTTGGCATCATCGAGCGGGGGCTACTACAATGAGCAGTTCTTC	CASSLASSSGGYYNEQFF
TRBV7-9	NA	TRBJ2-2	few	TGTGCCAGCAGCTTGTCCTCAGGGTCGAACACCGGGGAGCTGTTTTTT	CASSLSSGSNTGELFF
TRBV7-9	NA	TRBJ2-1	NA	TGTGCCAGCAGCTTAGAGAGTAGTGAGCAGTTCTTC	CASSLESSEQFF
TRBV5-1	TRBD1	TRBJ2-2	NA	TGCGCCAGCAGCTTGCGGGACAGGGCTTTGAACACCGGGGAGCTGTTTTTT	CASSLRDRALNTGELFF
TRBV12-3/TRBV12-4	TRBD1	TRBJ2-3	few	TGTGCCAGCAGTTTTTCGGGACAGGGGCACAATACGCAGTATTTT	CASSFSGQGHNTQYF
TRBV20-1	NA	TRBJ1-6	NA	TGCAGTGCCTGGGGGAGAAATTCACCCCTCCACTTT	CSAWGRNSPLHF
TRBV12-3/TRBV12-4	TRBD1	TRBJ1-1	NA	TGTGCCAGCGGTCAGGGGGCCGGCATGAACACTGAAGCTTTCTTT	CASGQGAGMNTEAFF
TRBV12-3/TRBV12-4	TRBD1	TRBJ2-2	once	TGTGCCAGCAGTGTTGGACAGGGGGCCTGGGAGCTGTTTTTT	CASSVGQGAWELFF
TRBV7-7	TRBD2	TRBJ2-3	few	TGTGCCAGCAGCTCCTTGACTAGCGGGTCCGCAGATACGCAGTATTTT	CASSSLTSGSADTQYF
TRBV28	NA	TRBJ1-5	few	TGTGCCTGCTCCTCGACGGTGGGGAATCAGCCCCAGCATTTT	CACSSTVGNQPQHF
TRBV18	NA	TRBJ1-1	NA	TGTGCCAGCTCACCGGCGGGGATCACTGAAGCTTTCTTT	CASSPAGITEAFF
TRBV6-5	NA	TRBJ2-3	NA	TGTGCCAGCAATTATAATCGGGGGACAGATACGCAGTATTTT	CASNYNRGTDTQYF
TRBV20-1	TRBD1	TRBJ2-3	NA	TGCAGTGCGGGGACAGGGATCACAGATACGCAGTATTTT	CSAGTGITDTQYF
TRBV9	NA	TRBJ2-1	NA	TGTGCCAGCAGCGTAGAGAGGGTCCCCTACAATGAGCAGTTCTTC	CASSVERVPYNEQFF
TRBV20-1	NA	TRBJ2-3	many	TGCAGTGCTAGTCATCGGCGACGCGGAGATACGCAGTATTTT	CSASHRRRGDTQYF
TRBV6-1	NA	TRBJ1-2	NA	TGTGCCAGCACCCAAGCGGAAAACTATGGCTGCACCTTC	CASTQAENYGCTF
TRBV12-3/TRBV12-4	TRBD1	TRBJ1-5	NA	TGTGCCAGCAGTACCCACAGGGGGCAGAATCAGCCCCAGCATTTT	CASSTHRGQNQPQHF
TRBV12-3/TRBV12-4	TRBD1	TRBJ2-1	NA	TGTGCCAGCAGTGTACGACAGGGCGGGGAGCAGTTCTTC	CASSVRQGGEQFF
TRBV12-3/TRBV12-4	TRBD2	TRBJ2-2	few	TGTGCCAGCCGGGGACTAGCGGGAACCGGGGAGCTGTTTTTT	CASRGLAGTGELFF
TRBV29-1	TRBD1	TRBJ2-2	many	TGCAGCGTCTCCACAGGGGGTATCGGGGAGCTGTTTTTT	CSVSTGGIGELFF
TRBV14	NA	TRBJ1-2	NA	TGTGCCAGCAGCTACGTCCACCGGACGTCTAACTATGGCTACACCTTC	CASSYVHRTSNYGYTF
TRBV15	NA	TRBJ2-2	NA	TGTGCCACCAGCAGAGATGACTTCACCACCGGGGAGCTGTTTTTT	CATSRDDFTTGELFF
TRBV5-1	TRBD2	TRBJ2-1	NA	TGCGCCAGCTTGGAGACTAGCGGGAGTCCCCATGAGCAGTTCTTC	CASLETSGSPHEQFF
TRBV27	NA	TRBJ1-6	NA	TGTGCCAGCAGTTTGTTAGGGTTCGGGTATAATTCACCCCTCCACTTT	CASSLLGFGYNSPLHF
TRBV20-1	NA	TRBJ2-3	many	TGCAGTGCTAGCAGTGTGCTGTCCGGAGATACGCAGTATTTT	CSASSVLSGDTQYF
TRBV20-1	NA	TRBJ2-5	NA	TGCAGTGCTAGAGAGGCAAGGGGGACCCAGTACTTC	CSAREARGTQYF
TRBV28	NA	TRBJ1-6	NA	TGTGCCAGCAGTAACAGGGTTTTGGCCTATAATTCACCCCTCCACTTT	CASSNRVLAYNSPLHF
TRBV29-1	NA	TRBJ2-5	many	TGCAGCGTAATTGGGCAGCTCGGTGGAGAGACCCAGTACTTC	CSVIGQLGGETQYF
TRBV10-2	NA	TRBJ2-3	few	TGCGCCAGCAGTGAGTCCCCGATACCCCGCACAGATACGCAGTATTTT	CASSESPIPRTDTQYF
TRBV6-2/TRBV6-3	NA	TRBJ2-3	few	TGTGCCAGCAATACAGACACAGATACGCAGTATTTT	CASNTDTDTQYF
TRBV4-1	NA	TRBJ1-1	NA	TGCGCCAGCAGCTCTTCCGGCTTAGCTTTCTTT	CASSSSGLAFF
TRBV5-4	TRBD1	TRBJ2-1	few	TGTGCCAGCAGCTTGGGTGGACAGGGTGCCTACAATGAGCAGTTCTTC	CASSLGGQGAYNEQFF
TRBV12-3/TRBV12-4	NA	TRBJ1-1	NA	TGTGCCAGCAGTTTTCAGGAGGCCACCGAAGCTTTCTTT	CASSFQEATEAFF
TRBV7-3	NA	TRBJ2-5	many	TGTGCCAGCAGCTTACAAGCGGTCCAAGAGACCCAGTACTTC	CASSLQAVQETQYF
TRBV20-1	NA	TRBJ1-1	NA	TGCAGTGCTAGGGGGGGGATTACAACCGCTGAAGCTTTCTTT	CSARGGITTAEAFF
TRBV29-1	NA	TRBJ2-3	NA	TGCAGCAAACAGGAGGGGAGCACAGATACGCAGTATTTT	CSKQEGSTDTQYF
TRBV12-3/TRBV12-4	NA	TRBJ2-5	NA	TGTGCCAGCAGCAGAGTAGGGGAGACCCAGTACTTC	CASSRVGETQYF
TRBV29-1	TRBD2	TRBJ2-3	NA	TGCAGCGTGTCTAGCGGGGGGGTAATAGAAGATACGCAGTATTTT	CSVSSGGVIEDTQYF
TRBV29-1	NA	TRBJ1-1	many	TGCAGCGTTGTTCTGAACACTGAAGCTTTCTTT	CSVVLNTEAFF
TRBV15	NA	TRBJ2-5	few	TGTGCCACCAGCAGAGAACGTGGGGTTCAAGAGACCCAGTACTTC	CATSRERGVQETQYF
TRBV9	NA	TRBJ1-1	many	TGTGCCAGCAGCCCCGGCCCCGTGGGGAACACTGAAGCTTTCTTT	CASSPGPVGNTEAFF
TRBV6-2/TRBV6-3	TRBD1	TRBJ2-1	few	TGTGCCAGCAGTACAGGGGAATTGGGGCAGTTCTTC	CASSTGELGQFF
TRBV11-1	NA	TRBJ2-1	few	TGTGCCAGCAGCTTAGAACGGCGGAACTCCTACAATGAGCAGTTCTTC	CASSLERRNSYNEQFF
TRBV5-1	NA	TRBJ2-3	few	TGCGCCAGCAGCTTGTCAGCAGATACGCAGTATTTT	CASSLSADTQYF
TRBV20-1	NA	TRBJ2-5	few	TGCAGTGCTACGCGGACAGTACAAGAGACCCAGTACTTC	CSATRTVQETQYF
TRBV6-5	TRBD2	TRBJ2-2	few	TGTGCCAGCAGTTACGGTGTCGGGGGGGGTACCGGGGAGCTGTTTTTT	CASSYGVGGGTGELFF
TRBV6-6	NA	TRBJ2-1	NA	TGTGCCAGCAGTTACTCTTGGAGGCATGAGCAGTTCTTC	CASSYSWRHEQFF